This T cell receptor beta chain was obtained from a study of T cells in Graves' hyperthyroidism and ophthalmopathy (dated by TCRdb to 2018 to 2020). For the study in its entirety: Peripheral blood was sampled at the time of initial diagnosis, prior to any treatment. A discovery cohort of 95 to 100 patients, 43 with Graves' ophthalmopathy and roughly 59 with stable Graves' hyperthyroidism, was used to find distinguishing TCR V-J signatures. Prospective prediction of ophthalmopathy was tested in an independent validation cohort consisting of 18 to 20 hyperthyroidism patients and approximately 16 patients who later progressed to ophthalmopathy. The 75 to 100 discovery patients were divided at random into training and test sets in a 7:3 ratio. In addition, the study compared T-cell repertoires in thyroid tissue and in blood from about 6 Graves' hyperthyroidism patients. Once sampling was done, hyperthyroidism patients were given methimazole at a starting dose of 30 mg daily, whereas ophthalmopathy patients were given high-dose intravenous methylprednisolone. According to the paper, TCR Vbeta CDR3 sequencing was carried out on roughly 130 peripheral blood samples, which came from 40 to 45 ophthalmopathy, under 80 hyperthyroidism and 17 progressor patients. Summary of the overall study and its limitations: In validation, the model predicted progression to ophthalmopathy a median of roughly 6.5 months before onset, with roughly 70% sensitivity and just under 75% specificity. In cross-validation, a model built on a 13 V-J signature told ophthalmopathy apart from stable hyperthyroidism with 85% to 90% sensitivity and around 81% specificity, and in testing the same model reached 80%/75%. Sample size was not statistically predetermined, and investigators were not blinded to group allocation. Most expanded thyroid clonotypes (frequency above 0.001) were also found in blood, which suggests that blood repertoires may mirror thyroid immune responses.

This clonotype occurred many times. The antigen it recognizes is unknown. Base qualities were left out, and no much larger clone turns up one base away. Amplification of TCR beta CDR3 regions was carried out from RNA transcripts. The TCR CDR3 was subjected to a first round of RT-PCR using the HTBI primer set and the Qiagen OneStep RT-PCR kit. Libraries were constructed in a second round of multiplex PCR, after which size selection and purification were performed. Paired-end sequencing of the libraries was performed with 100 bp reads on an Illumina HiSeq2000. In the original analysis: Raw data were processed with SOAPnuke, discarding reads with adapters, uncalled bases, mean Phred below 15, or no exact constant-primer or identifier match. COPE v1.2.5 was used to merge high-quality paired reads, and clonotypes were defined as unique nucleotide sequences. Clonotypes were aligned to IMGT TRBV, TRBD and TRBJ reference segments using MiTCR v1.1. The analysis included only V-J combinations with a frequency above 0.0001, which together covered 99% to 99.2% of the repertoires. The TCS score was defined as F50 (clonal expansion) divided by E x V (chaos), with BLOSUM62-based TCRdist calculated between CDR3 peptides within each V-J. Welch's t-statistics and random forest reduced some 510 V-J features to 13, which were used in a naive Bayes classifier (R e1071). In TCRdb, the public reads were trimmed at Q25 with fastp and aligned with MiXCR, with productive beta chains retained. A single entry per CDR3 protein holds the most common genes and DNA from its merged rows. These V and J calls rely on TCRdb rather than the paper's analysis. The sample yields around 350,000 distinct CDR3 sequences; about 15% were counted once. Almost 35% of the sample comes from the top ten.

Hyperthyroidism patients were aged 18 to 65 years and newly diagnosed, with disease duration of less than 2 months. Patients with uncontrolled infections, other autoimmune diseases, pregnancy or lactation were excluded. Diagnoses were based on clinical symptoms, serum thyroxine and TRAb, thyroid ultrasound and orbital computed tomography. For progressor patients, blood was drawn at the first diagnosis of hyperthyroidism, before any ophthalmopathy symptoms had appeared. PBMCs were separated from about 10 ml of fresh peripheral blood using Ficoll-Paque density gradient centrifugation. Progressor patients were initially diagnosed with Graves' hyperthyroidism and developed ophthalmopathy during follow-up. Total RNA was extracted using Trizol reagent, and RNA quality was assessed on an Agilent 2100 Bioanalyzer. This clonotype originated in a woman aged 25 to 39 with Graves' hyperthyroidism that later progressed to Graves' ophthalmopathy. The sample comprised blood.

This receptor carries the CDR3 CASSPTPGSQFF. The sequenced DNA is TGTGCCAGCAGCCCGACCCCGGGTTCCCAGTTCTTC. The chain is made from TRBV28 and TRBJ2-1, with no reliable assignment of the D segment. Inclusive of the bounding cysteine and phenylalanine, the CDR3 is 12 residues long. The sequence is cut down to CDR3 DNA, 36 bases in frame from base 1. In the germline V gene, CDR1 corresponds to MDHEN and CDR2 to SYDVKM. V drops 6 bases and J drops 13 bases, leaving 16 bases in between.